The rows below give T cell receptor beta chains drawn from one sample of a study of blood T cell repertoires in COVID-19. Some clones are missing from TCRdb's copy, which holds only in-frame ones; the method was immunoSEQ multiplex PCR. This table has approximately 300,000 clones, around 82% appearing once. The sample taken for sequencing was peripheral blood. The receptor source for this set is a woman between 45 and 60 years old with acute or convalescent COVID-19. Each CDR3 is given with its conserved first and last residue. A D gene is named only where the DNA matches it firmly. The size entry is marked missing in some rows and otherwise reads once, few, many or a size class.

d_gene: .
j_gene: TRBJ1-1
v_gene: TRBV5-1
len: 12
abundance: .
CDR3aa: CASSEPPAEAFF
CDR3nt: TGCGCCAGCAGCGAACCGCCGGCTGAAGCTTTCTTT

d_gene: .
j_gene: TRBJ2-6
v_gene: TRBV3-1/TRBV3-2
len: 13
abundance: .
CDR3aa: CASSLLGANVLTF
CDR3nt: TGTGCCAGCAGTCTTTTAGGGGCCAACGTCCTGACTTTC

d_gene: .
j_gene: TRBJ1-5
v_gene: TRBV1
len: 21
abundance: .
CDR3aa: CTSSQPPEEQGEICNNQPQHF
CDR3nt: TGCACCAGCAGCCAACCGCCAGAAGAACAGGGTGAGATATGTAACAATCAGCCCCAGCATTTT

d_gene: .
j_gene: TRBJ2-1
v_gene: TRBV7-9
len: 14
abundance: .
CDR3aa: CASSFTSGLNEQFF
CDR3nt: TGTGCCAGCAGCTTTACGTCAGGGCTAAATGAGCAGTTCTTC

d_gene: TRBD2
j_gene: TRBJ2-1
v_gene: TRBV19
len: 14
abundance: .
CDR3aa: CASSGGNSYNEQFF
CDR3nt: TGTGCCAGTAGCGGGGGGAACTCCTACAATGAGCAGTTCTTC

d_gene: .
j_gene: TRBJ2-1
v_gene: TRBV16
len: 12
abundance: .
CDR3aa: CASTSYYNEQFF
CDR3nt: TGTGCCAGTACTAGTTACTACAATGAGCAGTTCTTC

d_gene: TRBD1
j_gene: TRBJ2-7
v_gene: TRBV19
len: 16
abundance: .
CDR3aa: CASSIGGTGTSYEQYF
CDR3nt: TGTGCCAGTAGTATAGGGGGGACAGGGACCTCCTACGAGCAGTACTTC

d_gene: .
j_gene: TRBJ1-1
v_gene: TRBV4-2
len: 14
abundance: .
CDR3aa: CASSQAGFSTEAFF
CDR3nt: TGTGCCAGCAGCCAAGCAGGGTTTAGCACTGAAGCTTTCTTT

d_gene: .
j_gene: TRBJ1-4
v_gene: TRBV4-1
len: 15
abundance: many
CDR3aa: CASSRYIATNEKLFF
CDR3nt: TGCGCCAGCAGCCGTTACATTGCAACTAATGAAAAACTGTTTTTT

d_gene: .
j_gene: TRBJ2-3
v_gene: TRBV5-1
len: 15
abundance: few
CDR3aa: CASSLAFISEDTQYF
CDR3nt: TGCGCCAGCAGCTTGGCCTTCATAAGCGAAGATACGCAGTATTTT

d_gene: .
j_gene: TRBJ1-1
v_gene: TRBV4-1
len: 14
abundance: .
CDR3aa: CASSHDSPNTEAFF
CDR3nt: TGCGCCAGCAGCCACGACAGCCCGAACACTGAAGCTTTCTTT